The rows below give T cell receptor beta chains drawn from one sample of a study of T cell responses to AZD1222 COVID-19 vaccine. Only in-frame clones appear in the TCRdb table, and some are missing; sequencing was by immunoSEQ multiplex PCR. The sample lists about 120,000 clones, 90% occurring once. Sample: peripheral blood, taken 28 days after the second dose of the MenACWY control vaccine. Receptor source: an adult who received the MenACWY meningococcal vaccine as a control. The CDR3 runs from the conserved cysteine through the conserved F or W. A D gene is named only where the DNA matches it firmly. Where a row states a size, it is once, few, many or the class of an expanded clone; other rows omit it.

>TRBV19|-|TRBJ1-1|-
TGTGCCAGTAGTGCGTTAGGGGTTGTCACTGAAGCTTTCTTT
CASSALGVVTEAFF
>TRBV19|-|TRBJ1-1|-
TGTGCCAGTACTCCCCCGGGGAGTGCTTTAATGAACACTGAAGCTTTCTTT
CASTPPGSALMNTEAFF
>TRBV28|TRBD1|TRBJ1-5|-
TGTGCCAGCAGTCCCTGGACAGGGAATCAGCCCCAGCATTTT
CASSPWTGNQPQHF
>TRBV4-2|TRBD1|TRBJ1-1|-
TGTGCCAGCAGCCAAGGGGACAGTTTGAACACTGAAGCTTTCTTT
CASSQGDSLNTEAFF
>TRBV12-3/TRBV12-4|-|TRBJ1-2|-
TGTGCCAGCAGTTTTTGGACACCCTATGGCTACACCTTC
CASSFWTPYGYTF
>TRBV28|-|TRBJ1-2|-
TGTGCCAGCAGTCTCACGATTAGGGGGAACTATGGCTACACCTTC
CASSLTIRGNYGYTF
>TRBV6-5|-|TRBJ2-7|once
TGTGCCAGCAGATCAACCAGGTGGGGTGGAAACGAGCAGTACTTC
CASRSTRWGGNEQYF
>TRBV19|TRBD1|TRBJ1-2|-
TGTGCCAGTAGTGAACCCCGACAGGGCTCAGACTATGGCTACACCTTC
CASSEPRQGSDYGYTF
>TRBV6-5|-|TRBJ2-1|-
TGTGCCAGCAGTTACCTGGGCCGAAGCAATGAGCAGTTCTTC
CASSYLGRSNEQFF
>TRBV9|-|TRBJ2-7|-
TGTGCCAGCAGCGTTGATGGTAGCTGCGAGCAGTACTTC
CASSVDGSCEQYF
>TRBV5-1|-|TRBJ1-4|-
TGCGCCAGCAGCTTGGGCTCAGGATATAATGAAAAACTGTTTTTT
CASSLGSGYNEKLFF